The rows below give T cell receptor beta chains drawn from one sample of a study of blood T cell repertoires in COVID-19. Generated by immunoSEQ multiplex PCR, the TCRdb table keeps only in-frame clones and is missing some. The sample lists under 250,000 clones, about three quarters occurring once. The sequenced sample consisted of peripheral blood. These receptors all stem from a woman between 65 and 79 years old with acute or convalescent COVID-19. Both conserved end residues are part of each CDR3. The D gene is left open where the match is weak. Part of the rows lack a size; the others show once, few, many or a class for expanded clones.

clone_size d_call j_call v_call cdr3_nt cdr3_aa
few TRBD1 TRBJ1-3 TRBV30 TGTGCCTGGAGTCCTCACACAGGGGGCTCTGGAAACACCATATATTTT CAWSPHTGGSGNTIYF
- - TRBJ2-5 TRBV21-1 TGTGCCAGCAGCAGCAAGACAGGTACCGAGACCCAGTACTTC CASSSKTGTETQYF
few TRBD2 TRBJ2-1 TRBV5-6 TGTGCCAGCAGCTTGGACCTAGCGGGTCAGTTCTTC CASSLDLAGQFF
- - TRBJ1-2 TRBV4-2 TGTGCCAGCAGCCAAGAGGGGCAGGCGCTTAGTGGCTACACCTTC CASSQEGQALSGYTF
- - TRBJ2-1 TRBV28 TGTGCCAGCAGTCTCCCGGGAGTTGGGTACAATGAGCAGTTCTTC CASSLPGVGYNEQFF
- - TRBJ2-7 TRBV2 TGTGCCAGCAGTGAATCCCGCGAGCAGTACTTC CASSESREQYF
- TRBD2 TRBJ2-1 TRBV11-3 TGTGCCAGCAGCTCCCGGGGCGGGAGCTCCTACAATGAGCAGTTCTTC CASSSRGGSSYNEQFF
- - TRBJ2-1 TRBV10-3 TGTGCCATCCAGGGAATGGACAATGAGCAGTTCTTC CAIQGMDNEQFF
- TRBD2 TRBJ2-2 TRBV5-6 TGTGCCAGCAGCCAACTCGGACTAGCGGGAGGGTATTCCGGGGAGCTGTTTTTT CASSQLGLAGGYSGELFF
- - TRBJ2-5 TRBV28 TGTGCCAGCAGTTTATCCCGTGGGCGAGAGACCCAGTACTTC CASSLSRGRETQYF
- TRBD1 TRBJ1-1 TRBV5-4 TGTGCCAGCAGCTTGATCTTCCGGACAGGGGGCACTGAAGCTTTCTTT CASSLIFRTGGTEAFF
- - TRBJ2-7 TRBV3-1/TRBV3-2 TGTGCCAGCAGTCAGAGGGAGGTTATCTACGAGCAGTACTTC CASSQREVIYEQYF
- TRBD1 TRBJ2-3 TRBV5-1 TGCGCCAGCAGCTCGGACAGGGCCGCAGATACGCAGTATTTT CASSSDRAADTQYF
- TRBD1 TRBJ2-4 TRBV6-4 TGTGCCAGCAGTGACCGAACAGGGGTGAGCAAAAACATTCAGTACTTC CASSDRTGVSKNIQYF
- TRBD1 TRBJ1-5 TRBV19 TGTGCCAGTAGTTCACCGGGACAGGGCCATCAGCCCCAGCATTTT CASSSPGQGHQPQHF
few - TRBJ1-5 TRBV19 TGTGCCAGTATGGAGGGTAATCAGCCCCAGCATTTT CASMEGNQPQHF